These 8 T cell receptor beta chains were sequenced from one sample in a study of T cell repertoires in cytomegalovirus infection (dated by TCRdb to about 2019). Sequencing took place on an Illumina HiSeq 1500. TCRdb reran the public reads through fastp at Q25 and MiXCR, keeping productive beta chains. Identical CDR3 proteins give one entry, which carries the most common genes and DNA. This sample gives about 740,000 distinct CDR3 sequences in total; less than 40% of them show up just once. Around 2.8% of the sample is held by the ten biggest clonotypes. Input material: PBMCs. The receptors come from a human donor in good health (CMV status not recorded). Some clones in this sample may be carry-over from other donors' samples.

The chain employs TRBV5-1 and TRBJ2-1, with D tentatively TRBD2 (6 bases). CDR3 length: 14 residues. V lost 5 bases to trimming and J lost 3 bases, with 12 bases between them. Germline assignment: CDR1 SGHRS and CDR2 YFSETQ. CDR3 bases: TGCGCCAGCAGTAATCCGCGGGACTACAATGAGCAGTTCTTC. This encodes CASSNPRDYNEQFF.

For this clonotype: At one boundary the junction diverges from the germline segment, which might be a read error. The chain uses TRBV28 and TRBJ2-1, with 7 bases aligning to TRBD2. Per germline, CDR1 MDHEN and CDR2 SYDVKM. This CDR3 region has 14 residues. The chain's CDR3 is CAGRTDGGNNEQFF. The CDR3 DNA is TGTGCCGGCAGGACTGACGGGGGGAACAATGAGCAGTTCTTC.

The chain joins TRBV5-5 to TRBJ1-1; D is unresolved. The CDR3 loop spans 13 amino acids. CDR1 is SGHKS and CDR2 is YYEKEE in the germline V gene (reference sequence). V was pared by 4 bases and J by 4 bases, with 11 bases between. The CDR3 DNA sequence: TGTGCCAGCAGCACCCGGAGGGCCACTGAAGCTTTCTTT. Translation: CASSTRRATEAFF.

This clonotype came up a few times. The chain recombines TRBV7-6 with TRBJ2-2; possibly TRBD1 for D (6 bases). Germline values: CDR1 SGHVS, CDR2 FNYEAQ. The CDR3 is 14 residues long. The V and J ends lost 4 bases and 5 bases respectively, with 11 bases between them. The CDR3 loop is CASSSLQGTGELFF. The CDR3 DNA sequence: TGTGCCAGCAGCTCCCTACAGGGAACCGGGGAGCTGTTTTTT.

This clonotype showed up many times. The V and J genes are TRBV7-6 and TRBJ1-1; tentatively, D is TRBD1 (6 bases). Germline V gene lookup returns CDR1 SGHVS and CDR2 FNYEAQ. This CDR3 is built from 14 residues. V shed 1 base and J shed 6 bases, with 12 bases lying between them. The CDR3 spells CASSLGGGSAEAFF. The DNA for the CDR3 is TGTGCCAGCAGCTTAGGCGGGGGCTCGGCTGAAGCTTTCTTT.

The table lists this clonotype with a few counts. V gene TRBV28 combines with J gene TRBJ2-7; TRBD1 matches at 7 bases. CDR1 and CDR2 (germline): MDHEN, SYDVKM. Germline trimming cut 1 base from V and 0 bases from J; bases unmatched to any gene: 6. The CDR3 runs to 16 residues. The CDR3 sequence: CASSLFQGQFSYEQYF. CDR3 bases: TGTGCCAGCAGTTTATTCCAGGGACAGTTCTCCTACGAGCAGTACTTC.

The chain has TRBV11-3 and TRBJ2-3, with 9 bases matching TRBD2. The CDR3 sequence is 14 residues long. Germline V lookup: CDR1 SGHNT, CDR2 YENEEA. Unmatched junction bases numbered 9, after V lost 6 bases and J lost 8 bases. CDR3 amino acids: CASSSGRNVGTQYF. CDR3 in DNA: TGTGCCAGCAGTAGCGGGAGAAACGTCGGTACGCAGTATTTT.

This clonotype occurred a few times. The chain has TRBV9 and TRBJ2-3, with a weak D call TRBD2 (6 bases). The germline CDR1 and CDR2 sequences are SGDLS and YYNGEE. V lost 0 bases and J 3 bases, leaving 8 bases between the germline ends. The CDR3 is 14 residues long. As DNA, the CDR3 is TGTGCCAGCAGCGTAGTTGGGGGGACAGATACGCAGTATTTT. Residues: CASSVVGGTDTQYF.